The entry below gives a single T cell receptor beta chain sequence along with its context. Its antigen is still unknown. No base qualities exist here, and no much larger clone lies one base off it. This record comes from a study of response to subunit inactivated influenza vaccine (dated by TCRdb to 2016 to 2019). Study-wide context: The study used deep quantitative T cell receptor repertoire profiling to track responses to a trivalent subunit inactivated influenza vaccine.

Trimming accounts for 3 bases at V and 2 bases at J, while the number of junction bases matched to no gene is 11. From a lookup of the germline V gene (reference sequence), CDR1 and CDR2 are SGHAT and FQDESV. Reading from cysteine to phenylalanine, the CDR3 counts 18 amino acids. Only CDR3 DNA is held: 54 bases, read in frame from base 1. Overall study outcomes, separate from this receptor: The authors suggested that each seasonal influenza vaccination may recruit only a limited number of new T cells.

The method behind the library was RT-PCR. Sequencing was performed on an Illumina HiSeq 2500. Starting from the raw public reads, TCRdb applied fastp trimming at Q25, assembled clones with MiXCR and retained in-frame beta chains. Rows with a matching CDR3 protein are joined into one entry that keeps the most common DNA and genes. A total of a few hundred thousand distinct CDR3 sequences appear in this sample, 9.5% to 12% of them only once. The top ten constitute 12% of the sample. The time point tag for this specimen amounts to: 45 days after influenza vaccine administration. Rearrangement joined TRBV11-1 to TRBJ2-2; 8 central bases correspond to TRBD1. The sequencing used PBMCs from blood, collected roughly 48 days after vaccination. The TCR originated in a man aged 45-65 years who received an inactivated influenza vaccine. Donor details come from another sample of the same person, matched by shared clones. CDR3 region: CASSFPQGGPTNTGELFF. The DNA reads as follows: TGTGCCAGCAGCTTCCCACAGGGGGGACCTACCAACACCGGGGAGCTGTTTTTT.